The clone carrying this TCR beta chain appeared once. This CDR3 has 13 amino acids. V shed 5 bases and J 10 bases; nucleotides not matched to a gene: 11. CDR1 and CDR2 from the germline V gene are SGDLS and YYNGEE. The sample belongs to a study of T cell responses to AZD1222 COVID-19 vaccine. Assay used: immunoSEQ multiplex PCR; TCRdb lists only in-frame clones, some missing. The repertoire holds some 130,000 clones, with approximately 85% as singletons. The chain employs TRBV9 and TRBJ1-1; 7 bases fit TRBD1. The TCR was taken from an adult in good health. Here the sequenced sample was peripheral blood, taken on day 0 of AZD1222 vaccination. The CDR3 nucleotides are TGTGCCAGCAGTGTATCAGGGGGAGAGGGAGCTTTCTTT. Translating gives CASSVSGGEGAFF.